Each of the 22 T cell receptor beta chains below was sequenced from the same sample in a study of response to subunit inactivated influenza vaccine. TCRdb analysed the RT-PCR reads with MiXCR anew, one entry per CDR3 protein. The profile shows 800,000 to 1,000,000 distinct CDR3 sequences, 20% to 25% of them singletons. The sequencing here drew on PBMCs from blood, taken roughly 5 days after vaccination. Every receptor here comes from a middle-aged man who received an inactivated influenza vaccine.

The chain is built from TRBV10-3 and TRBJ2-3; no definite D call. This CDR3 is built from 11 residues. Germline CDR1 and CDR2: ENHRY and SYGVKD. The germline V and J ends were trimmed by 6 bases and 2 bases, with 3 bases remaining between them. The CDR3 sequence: CAIRTTDTQYF. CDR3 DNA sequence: TGTGCCATCAGAACCACAGATACGCAGTATTTT.

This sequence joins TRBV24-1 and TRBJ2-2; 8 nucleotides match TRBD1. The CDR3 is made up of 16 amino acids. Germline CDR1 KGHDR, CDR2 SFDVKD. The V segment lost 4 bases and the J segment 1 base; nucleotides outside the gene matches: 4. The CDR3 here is CATSDPGTGNTGELFF. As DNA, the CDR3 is TGTGCCACCAGTGACCCCGGGACAGGGAACACCGGGGAGCTGTTTTTT.

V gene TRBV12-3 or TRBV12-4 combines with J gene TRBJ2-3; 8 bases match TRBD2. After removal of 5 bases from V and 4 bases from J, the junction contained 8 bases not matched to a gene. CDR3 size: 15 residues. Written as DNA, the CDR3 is TGTGCCAGCAGTCGGGCTGGGACTAGGGCAGATACGCAGTATTTT. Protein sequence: CASSRAGTRADTQYF.

CDR3: CATSDGTGGQETQYF. The CDR3 DNA sequence: TGTGCCACCAGTGATGGGACAGGGGGGCAAGAGACCCAGTACTTC. The chain employs TRBV24-1 and TRBJ2-5; 11 bases align to TRBD1. The V gene's germline CDR1 is KGHDR and CDR2 SFDVKD. Trimming cost V 3 bases and J 2 bases; bases outside gene matches: 1. This CDR3 contains 15 residues.

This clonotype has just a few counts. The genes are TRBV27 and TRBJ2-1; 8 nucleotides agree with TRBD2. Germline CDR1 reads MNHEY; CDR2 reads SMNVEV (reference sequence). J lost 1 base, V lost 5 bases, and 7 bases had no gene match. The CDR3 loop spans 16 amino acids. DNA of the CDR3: TGTGCCAGCAGTCCGCCCGGGACTAGATCCTACAATGAGCAGTTCTTC. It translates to CASSPPGTRSYNEQFF.

DNA of the CDR3: TGCAGTGCCGCCGGGACTACTAAGAATGAGCAGTTCTTC. Residues: CSAAGTTKNEQFF. The chain joins TRBV20-1 to TRBJ2-1, with TRBD2 identical over 7 bases. This CDR3 is built from 13 residues. Germline CDR1 and CDR2: DFQATT and SNEGSKA (reference sequence). The V gene end was trimmed by 6 bases and the J gene end by 7 bases; junction bases not matched to a gene: 9.

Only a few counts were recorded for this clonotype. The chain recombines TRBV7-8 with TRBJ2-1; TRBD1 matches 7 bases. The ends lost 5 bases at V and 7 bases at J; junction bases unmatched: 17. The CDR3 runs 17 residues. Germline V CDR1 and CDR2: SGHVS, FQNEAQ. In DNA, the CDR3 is TGTGCCAGCAGCCCCCACAGAGGCGGTGGGACAGTGAATGAGCAGTTCTTC. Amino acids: CASSPHRGGGTVNEQFF.

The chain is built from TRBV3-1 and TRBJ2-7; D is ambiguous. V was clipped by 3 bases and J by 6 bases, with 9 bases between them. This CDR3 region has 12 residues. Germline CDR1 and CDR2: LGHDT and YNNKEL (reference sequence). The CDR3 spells CASSHTSLEQYF. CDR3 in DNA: TGTGCCAGCAGCCATACGAGTCTCGAGCAGTACTTC.

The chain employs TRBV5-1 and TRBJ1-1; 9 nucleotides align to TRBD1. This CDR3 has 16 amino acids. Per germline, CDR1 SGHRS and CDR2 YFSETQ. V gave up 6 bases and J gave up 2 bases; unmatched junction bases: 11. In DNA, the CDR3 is TGCGCCAGCATGCACGGACAGGGGAAGACCAACACTGAAGCTTTCTTT. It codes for CASMHGQGKTNTEAFF.

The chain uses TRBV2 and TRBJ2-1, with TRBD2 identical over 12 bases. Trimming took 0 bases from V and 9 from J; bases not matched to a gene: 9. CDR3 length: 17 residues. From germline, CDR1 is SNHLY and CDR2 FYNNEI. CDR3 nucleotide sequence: TGTGCCAGCAGTGAAGCTAGAGCTAGCGGGAGGGGCGGTGAGCAGTTCTTC. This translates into CASSEARASGRGGEQFF.

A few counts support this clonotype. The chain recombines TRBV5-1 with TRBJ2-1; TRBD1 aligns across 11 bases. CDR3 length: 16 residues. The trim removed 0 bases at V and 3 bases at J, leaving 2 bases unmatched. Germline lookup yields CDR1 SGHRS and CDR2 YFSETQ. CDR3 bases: TGCGCCAGCAGCTTGGAGGGACAGGGGGTCTACAATGAGCAGTTCTTC. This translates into CASSLEGQGVYNEQFF.

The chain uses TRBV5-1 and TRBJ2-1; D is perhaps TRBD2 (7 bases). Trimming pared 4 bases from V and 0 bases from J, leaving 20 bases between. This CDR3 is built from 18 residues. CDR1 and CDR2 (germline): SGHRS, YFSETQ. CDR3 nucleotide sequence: TGCGCCAGCAGCCACCCATTCCGGGGGGCGGGCTCCTACAATGAGCAGTTCTTC. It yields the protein CASSHPFRGAGSYNEQFF. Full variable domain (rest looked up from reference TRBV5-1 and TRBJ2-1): KAGVTQTPRYLIKTRGQQVTLSCSPISGHRSVSWYQQTPGQGLQFLFEYFSETQRNKGNFPGRFSGRQFSNSRSEMNVSTLELGDSALYLCASSHPFRGAGSYNEQFFGPGTRLTVL.

CDR3 nucleotide sequence: TGCGCCAGCAGCTTATGGGGACAGGACAGCGAGACCCAGTACTTC. This sequence encodes CASSLWGQDSETQYF. The chain uses TRBV5-1 and TRBJ2-5, with 8 positions matching TRBD1. Trimming at V came to 2 bases and at J to 5 bases, leaving 8 bases not matched to a gene. Germline CDR1 is SGHRS and CDR2 is YFSETQ. CDR3 length equals 15 residues. Combining the CDR3 with reference TRBV5-1 and TRBJ2-5 gives the whole variable domain KAGVTQTPRYLIKTRGQQVTLSCSPISGHRSVSWYQQTPGQGLQFLFEYFSETQRNKGNFPGRFSGRQFSNSRSEMNVSTLELGDSALYLCASSLWGQDSETQYFGPGTRLLVL.

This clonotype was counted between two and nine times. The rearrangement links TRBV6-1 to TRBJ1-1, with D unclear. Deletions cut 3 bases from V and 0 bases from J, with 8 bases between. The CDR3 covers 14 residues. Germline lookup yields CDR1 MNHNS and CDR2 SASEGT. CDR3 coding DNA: TGTGCCAGCAGTGAGACAAGCTTGAACACTGAAGCTTTCTTT. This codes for CASSETSLNTEAFF.

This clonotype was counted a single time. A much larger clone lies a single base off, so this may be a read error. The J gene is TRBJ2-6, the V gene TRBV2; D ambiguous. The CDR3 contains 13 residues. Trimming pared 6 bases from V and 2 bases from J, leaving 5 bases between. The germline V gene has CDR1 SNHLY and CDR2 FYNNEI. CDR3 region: CASRPPGANVLTF. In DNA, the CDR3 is TGTGCCAGCAGACCCCCTGGGGCCAACGTCCTGACTTTC.

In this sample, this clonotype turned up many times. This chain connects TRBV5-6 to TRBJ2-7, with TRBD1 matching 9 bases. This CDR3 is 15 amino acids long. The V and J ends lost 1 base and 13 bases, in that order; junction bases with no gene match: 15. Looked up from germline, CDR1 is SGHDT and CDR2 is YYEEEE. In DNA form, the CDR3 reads TGTGCCAGCAGCTTGAGGGCCACCGGGACAGGGTACCCTTACTTC. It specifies CASSLRATGTGYPYF.

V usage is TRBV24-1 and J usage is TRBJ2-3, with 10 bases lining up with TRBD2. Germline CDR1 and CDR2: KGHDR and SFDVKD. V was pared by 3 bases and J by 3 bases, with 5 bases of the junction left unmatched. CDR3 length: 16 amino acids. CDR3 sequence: CATSDRAGGPTDTQYF. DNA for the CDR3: TGTGCCACCAGTGATAGAGCGGGAGGGCCAACAGATACGCAGTATTTT.

In nucleotides, the CDR3 is TGTGCCATCAGTGAGCGGTCTAGCGCAACCACCGGGGAGCTGTTTTTT. Translation: CAISERSSATTGELFF. This chain uses TRBV10-3 with TRBJ2-2; D possibly corresponds to TRBD2 (6 bases). The CDR3 is 16 residues long. The V end lost 2 bases, the J end lost 4 bases, and 14 bases lay between the germline ends. Germline CDR1 reads ENHRY; CDR2 reads SYGVKD.

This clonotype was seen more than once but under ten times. Written as DNA, the CDR3 is TGCGCCAGCAGCGTAACAGGGACGACCGGGGAGCTGTTTTTT. Translated, it gives CASSVTGTTGELFF. The V call is TRBV5-1, the J call TRBJ2-2; perhaps TRBD1 as D (6 bases). Trimming took 4 bases from V and 5 from J, leaving 12 bases between them. CDR1 and CDR2 (germline): SGHRS, YFSETQ. The CDR3 is 14 residues long.

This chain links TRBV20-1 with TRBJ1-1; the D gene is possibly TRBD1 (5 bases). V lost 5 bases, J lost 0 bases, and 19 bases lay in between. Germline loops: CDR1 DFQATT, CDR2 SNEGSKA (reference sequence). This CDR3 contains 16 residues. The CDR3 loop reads CSASRGRQWMNTEAFF. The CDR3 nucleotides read TGCAGTGCTTCACGGGGTCGACAGTGGATGAACACTGAAGCTTTCTTT.

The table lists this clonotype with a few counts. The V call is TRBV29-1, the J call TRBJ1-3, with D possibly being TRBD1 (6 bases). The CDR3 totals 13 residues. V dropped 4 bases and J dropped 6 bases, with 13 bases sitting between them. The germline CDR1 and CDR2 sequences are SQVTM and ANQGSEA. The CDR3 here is CSVAGGDVNTIYF. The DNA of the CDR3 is TGCAGCGTTGCCGGGGGCGACGTAAACACCATATATTTT.

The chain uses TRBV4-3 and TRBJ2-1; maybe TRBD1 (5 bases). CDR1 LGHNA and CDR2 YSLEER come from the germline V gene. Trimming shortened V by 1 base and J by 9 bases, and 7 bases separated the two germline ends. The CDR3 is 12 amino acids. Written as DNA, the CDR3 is TGCGCCAGCAGCCAAGTCCAGGGTGAGCAGTTCTTC. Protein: CASSQVQGEQFF.